This TCR beta chain was obtained from a study of cytomegalovirus exposure and HLA in healthy donors. This clone was counted between two and nine times. Its target is not known. Study findings and constraints: Most TCR sequences showed up rarely, but some public TCRs showed up in many donors.

The PCR used 60 Vbeta and 13 Jbeta primers. Sequencing used immunoSEQ multiplex PCR; TCRdb keeps in-frame clones, though not all of them. The sample carries over 20,000 clones, 70% recorded once. J was trimmed by 7 bases and V by 5 bases; bases with no gene match: 7. CDR3 length: 14 amino acids. Per germline, CDR1 MNHEY and CDR2 SVGAGI. The TCR was taken from a woman aged 50 to 65 in good health and CMV-seronegative. Sequencing was performed on PBMCs. V and J are TRBV6-5 and TRBJ1-5; 8 bases align to TRBD1. CDR3 DNA sequence: TGTGCCAGCAGTGAGGACAGGGCGAACCAGCCCCAGCATTTT. Its protein product is CASSEDRANQPQHF.